Listed here are 27 T cell receptor beta chains from one sample, sequenced in a study of cytomegalovirus exposure and HLA in healthy donors. The PCR made use of 60 Vbeta and 13 Jbeta primers. Generated by immunoSEQ multiplex PCR, the TCRdb table keeps only in-frame clones and is missing some. The data hold around 130,000 clones, with approximately 75% observed a single time. Specimen: PBMCs. The receptor set was obtained from a woman aged 40 to 55 in good health and CMV-seropositive.

This clone was seen only a few times. The chain links TRBV2 to TRBJ2-2; TRBD2 matches 10 bases. J gave up 5 bases and V 0 bases, and 9 bases lay outside the gene matches. CDR1 is SNHLY and CDR2 is FYNNEI in the germline V gene. The CDR3 extends over 18 amino acids. The DNA for the CDR3 is TGTGCCAGCAGTGAAGCGCTTCGACTAGCGGGTCTAACCGGGGAGCTGTTTTTT. Protein product: CASSEALRLAGLTGELFF.

The J gene is TRBJ2-5, the V gene TRBV7-9; the D gene is possibly TRBD1 (7 bases). The V end was cut by 5 bases, the J end by 2 bases, with 21 bases between. Looked up from germline, CDR1 is SEHNR and CDR2 is FQNEAQ (reference sequence). The CDR3 is 17 amino acids. CDR3 region: CASSPRGSTGTQETQYF. In nucleotides, the CDR3 is TGTGCCAGCAGCCCTAGGGGTTCGACAGGGACTCAAGAGACCCAGTACTTC.

The chain links TRBV2 to TRBJ1-4; tentative D call: TRBD1 (5 bases). Trimming removed 1 base at V and 7 bases at J, with 10 bases between. This CDR3 spans 14 amino acids. Germline loops: CDR1 SNHLY, CDR2 FYNNEI. The chain's CDR3 is CASSEGGGSEKLFF. CDR3 DNA: TGTGCCAGCAGTGAAGGGGGCGGAAGTGAAAAACTGTTTTTT.

The chain's CDR3 is CASSSGQGAHEQYF. Here the CDR3 DNA reads TGTGCCAGCAGCAGCGGACAGGGGGCGCACGAGCAGTACTTC. The chain joins TRBV7-9 to TRBJ2-7; 11 bases align to TRBD1. The germline CDR1 and CDR2 sequences are SEHNR and FQNEAQ (reference sequence). Losses at the gene ends were 5 bases for V and 5 bases for J; bases not matched to a gene: 5. This CDR3 is 14 amino acids long.

The V and J genes are TRBV28 and TRBJ1-5; the D is unclear. The CDR3 has 12 amino acids. In germline, CDR1 is MDHEN, CDR2 SYDVKM. The V gene lost 5 bases and the J gene lost 7 bases, with 9 bases spanning the gap. The CDR3 reads CASSRDTQPQHF. The CDR3 nucleotides are TGTGCCAGCAGTCGGGATACGCAGCCCCAGCATTTT.

Written as DNA, the CDR3 is TGTGCCAGCTCACCACCGGGACTAGCGGGAGTCGATGAGCAGTTCTTC. Its protein is CASSPPGLAGVDEQFF. The rearrangement links TRBV18 to TRBJ2-1; TRBD2 matches at 14 bases. This CDR3 spans 16 amino acids. CDR1 and CDR2 from the germline V gene are KGHSH and LQKENI. With V trimmed by 0 bases and J by 8 bases, 3 bases remained unmatched.

This clone was found once. The chain recombines TRBV6-4 with TRBJ2-7; 8 bases map to TRBD2. In germline, CDR1 is MRHNA, CDR2 SNTAGT. Losses at the gene ends were 5 bases for V and 0 bases for J; bases not matched to a gene: 3. The CDR3 has 14 residues. The CDR3 bases are TGTGCCAGCAGTCGCGGGGGGCCCTCCTACGAGCAGTACTTC. It encodes CASSRGGPSYEQYF.

V gene TRBV19 combines with J gene TRBJ1-1; D possibly corresponds to TRBD1 (5 bases). The CDR3 is 17 amino acids. Per the germline V gene, CDR1 is LNHDA and CDR2 is SQIVND (reference sequence). Trimming took off 6 bases at V and 1 base at J, with 21 bases between the two ends. CDR3: CASRKGLPGIGNTEAFF. The CDR3 coding sequence is TGTGCCAGTAGGAAGGGATTGCCAGGGATAGGGAACACTGAAGCTTTCTTT.

The V gene is TRBV29-1, the J gene TRBJ2-7; possibly TRBD1 for D (7 bases). The CDR3 totals 13 residues. Deletions cut 4 bases from V and 2 bases from J, with 12 bases between. Germline CDR1 reads SQVTM; CDR2 reads ANQGSEA. CDR3 nucleotides: TGCAGCGTTGGGCAGGGGGAGGCCTACGAGCAGTACTTC. It translates to CSVGQGEAYEQYF.

The chain combines TRBV4-2 with TRBJ2-7; perhaps TRBD1 as D (6 bases). Germline V gene data show CDR1 as LGHNA and CDR2 as YNFKEQ. The CDR3 loop spans 15 amino acids. With 0 bases removed from V and 0 bases from J, the gap between germline ends came to 9 bases. CDR3 amino acids: CASSQEGRGSYEQYF. DNA for the CDR3: TGTGCCAGCAGCCAAGAAGGCAGGGGCTCCTACGAGCAGTACTTC.

The genes are TRBV5-8 and TRBJ2-7, with D tentatively TRBD2 (6 bases). The germline gives CDR1 SGHTS, CDR2 YDEGEE. The CDR3 sequence is 13 residues long. Trimming pared 1 base from V and 5 bases from J, leaving 10 bases between. For the CDR3, the DNA is TGTGCCAGCAGCTTGCTAGCGAGGCACGAGCAGTACTTC. Residues: CASSLLARHEQYF.

The chain combines TRBV4-3 with TRBJ2-7; D is perhaps TRBD1 (5 bases). From germline, CDR1 is LGHNA and CDR2 YSLEER. The length of the CDR3 is 13 residues. V gave up 4 bases and J gave up 3 bases, with 10 bases separating them. The CDR3 is CASSLRQNYEQYF. The DNA of the CDR3 is TGCGCCAGCAGCCTAAGACAGAACTACGAGCAGTACTTC.

The chain has TRBV6-5 and TRBJ2-5; 7 nucleotides agree with TRBD2. Germline V gives CDR1 MNHEY, CDR2 SVGAGI. With V trimmed by 2 bases and J by 2 bases, 5 bases remained unmatched. There are 15 residues in the CDR3. This chain's CDR3 is CASSYSGNRQETQYF. In DNA, the CDR3 is TGTGCCAGCAGTTACAGCGGGAACCGACAAGAGACCCAGTACTTC.

The rearrangement joins TRBV25-1 to TRBJ1-6; 8 bases agree with TRBD1. Trimming at V came to 6 bases and at J to 10 bases, leaving 8 bases not matched to a gene. The CDR3 sequence is 14 residues long. Germline V gene data show CDR1 as MGHDK and CDR2 as SYGVNS. CDR3: CASSHRDRSSPLHF. The CDR3 bases are TGTGCCAGCAGCCACCGGGACAGGTCCTCACCCCTCCACTTT. Together with reference TRBV25-1 and TRBJ1-6, the CDR3 gives the full variable domain: EADIYQTPRYLVIGTGKKITLECSQTMGHDKMYWYQQDPGMELHLIHYSYGVNSTEKGDLSSESTVSRIRTEHFPLTLESARPSHTSQYLCASSHRDRSSPLHFGNGTRLTVT.

This clone occurred once. This chain connects TRBV19 to TRBJ1-3; TRBD1 is a possible D gene (5 bases). The CDR3 runs to 17 residues. The V end lost 3 bases, the J end lost 0 bases, and 15 bases lay between the germline ends. Germline-derived CDR1 and CDR2 are LNHDA and SQIVND (reference sequence). The CDR3 nucleotides are TGTGCCAGTAGTATCCGCCCGAGACAGTACTCTGGAAACACCATATATTTT. Amino acid sequence: CASSIRPRQYSGNTIYF. Using reference TRBV19 and TRBJ1-3 for the parts outside the CDR3, the full variable domain is DGGITQSPKYLFRKEGQNVTLSCEQNLNHDAMYWYRQDPGQGLRLIYYSQIVNDFQKGDIAEGYSVSREKKESFPLTVTSAQKNPTAFYLCASSIRPRQYSGNTIYFGEGSWLTVV.

This clone was detected only a few times. The identical CDR3 is also encoded by other nucleotide sequences in the sample. This sequence joins TRBV7-3 and TRBJ1-5; TRBD1 matches 9 bases. V was clipped by 0 bases and J by 4 bases; unmatched bases: 1. The germline V gene encodes CDR1 SGHTA and CDR2 FQGTGA. The CDR3 sequence is 15 residues long. The CDR3 sequence: CASSLTGQGNQPQHF. As DNA, the CDR3 is TGTGCCAGCAGCTTAACCGGACAGGGGAATCAGCCCCAGCATTTT.

This clone was counted only a few times. The chain has TRBV5-1 and TRBJ1-1, with 7 nucleotides matching TRBD1. V was clipped by 0 bases and J by 3 bases; unmatched bases: 5. The CDR3 runs 15 residues. Germline CDR1 SGHRS, CDR2 YFSETQ. CDR3 amino acids: CASSLAGQVHTEAFF. As DNA, the CDR3 is TGCGCCAGCAGCTTGGCAGGACAGGTGCACACTGAAGCTTTCTTT.

The chain uses TRBV7-9 and TRBJ2-1; possibly TRBD2 for D (5 bases). V was shortened by 0 bases and J by 6 bases, with 9 bases between the two germline ends. The germline CDR1 and CDR2 sequences are SEHNR and FQNEAQ (reference sequence). CDR3 size: 14 residues. CDR3 sequence (DNA): TGTGCCAGCAGCTTAGCGGGAGAGATCAATGAGCAGTTCTTC. Protein: CASSLAGEINEQFF.

The chain combines TRBV5-1 with TRBJ2-7; 12 bases line up with TRBD1. CDR1 SGHRS and CDR2 YFSETQ come from the germline V gene. The CDR3 covers 16 residues. Trimming took 2 bases from V and 4 from J; bases not matched to a gene: 7. CDR3 in amino acids: CASSFRGTGGFYEQYF. In nucleotides, the CDR3 is TGCGCCAGCAGCTTTCGTGGGACAGGGGGCTTTTACGAGCAGTACTTC. Drawing the rest from reference TRBV5-1 and TRBJ2-7, the complete variable domain is KAGVTQTPRYLIKTRGQQVTLSCSPISGHRSVSWYQQTPGQGLQFLFEYFSETQRNKGNFPGRFSGRQFSNSRSEMNVSTLELGDSALYLCASSFRGTGGFYEQYFGPGTRLTVT.

The chain has TRBV7-9 and TRBJ2-7; 7 nucleotides match TRBD1. The CDR3 sequence is 15 residues long. Trimming at V came to 5 bases and at J to 2 bases, leaving 9 bases not matched to a gene. The V gene's germline CDR1 is SEHNR and CDR2 FQNEAQ (reference sequence). In DNA, the CDR3 is TGTGCCAGCAGCCCTTATGGACAGGCCGCCTACGAGCAGTACTTC. It codes for CASSPYGQAAYEQYF.

The chain carries TRBV5-1 and TRBJ1-2, with 8 bases aligning to TRBD1. The trim removed 3 bases at V and 3 bases at J, leaving 10 bases unmatched. This CDR3 has 16 amino acids. In germline, CDR1 is SGHRS, CDR2 YFSETQ. The CDR3 DNA reads TGCGCCAGCAGCTCCTTGACAGGGGAGGATGACTATGGCTACACCTTC. Translation gives CASSSLTGEDDYGYTF. Complete variable domain (other parts from reference TRBV5-1 and TRBJ1-2): KAGVTQTPRYLIKTRGQQVTLSCSPISGHRSVSWYQQTPGQGLQFLFEYFSETQRNKGNFPGRFSGRQFSNSRSEMNVSTLELGDSALYLCASSSLTGEDDYGYTFGSGTRLTVV.

The rearrangement uses TRBV6-6 and TRBJ2-7; D remains unclear. With 2 bases removed from V and 2 bases from J, the gap between germline ends came to 10 bases. This CDR3 region has 14 residues. Germline V gives CDR1 MNHNY, CDR2 SVGAGI (reference sequence). CDR3 loop: CASSYTTRAYEQYF. CDR3 sequence (DNA): TGTGCCAGCAGTTACACCACCCGAGCCTACGAGCAGTACTTC.

The chain recombines TRBV9 with TRBJ2-5; 9 nucleotides align to TRBD2. The germline V gene encodes CDR1 SGDLS and CDR2 YYNGEE. This CDR3 comprises 15 residues. The V segment lost 3 bases and the J segment 4 bases; nucleotides outside the gene matches: 7. This CDR3 is CASSDSGGGGETQYF. DNA of the CDR3: TGTGCCAGCAGCGATAGCGGGGGAGGTGGAGAGACCCAGTACTTC. Looking up the rest from reference TRBV9 and TRBJ2-5 gives the full variable domain: DSGVTQTPKHLITATGQRVTLRCSPRSGDLSVYWYQQSLDQGLQFLIQYYNGEERAKGNILERFSAQQFPDLHSELNLSSLELGDSALYFCASSDSGGGGETQYFGPGTRLLVL.

The chain carries TRBV30 and TRBJ1-4, with D tentatively TRBD1 (5 bases). The V gene lost 0 bases and the J gene lost 7 bases, with 9 bases spanning the gap. Germline CDR1 GTSNPN, CDR2 SVGIG (reference sequence). The CDR3 has 13 amino acids. CDR3 amino acids: CAWSVGEGEKLFF. CDR3 nucleotide sequence: TGTGCCTGGAGTGTGGGGGAGGGTGAAAAACTGTTTTTT. Full variable domain (rest looked up from reference TRBV30 and TRBJ1-4): SQTIHQWPATLVQPVGSPLSLECTVEGTSNPNLYWYRQAAGRGLQLLFYSVGIGQISSEVPQNLSASRPQDRQFILSSKKLLLSDSGFYLCAWSVGEGEKLFFGSGTQLSVL.

CDR3 protein: CSVEEGGSSGNTIYF. CDR3 nucleotides: TGCAGCGTTGAAGAAGGAGGGAGCTCTGGAAACACCATATATTTT. The chain combines TRBV29-1 with TRBJ1-3; D is unclear. CDR3 size: 15 residues. The germline V and J ends were trimmed by 0 bases and 0 bases, with 9 bases remaining between them. Germline-derived CDR1 and CDR2 are SQVTM and ANQGSEA.

Here the CDR3 DNA reads TGTGCCAGTTATCCAGGGGGCAACACTGAAGCTTTCTTT. Translated: CASYPGGNTEAFF. The V call is TRBV19, the J call TRBJ1-1, with 8 bases lining up with TRBD1. Unmatched junction bases numbered 4, after V lost 8 bases and J lost 2 bases. Germline V gene lookup returns CDR1 LNHDA and CDR2 SQIVND (reference sequence). This CDR3 contains 13 residues.

This chain connects TRBV6-1 to TRBJ2-2; no definite D call. The CDR3 extends over 12 amino acids. The germline CDR1 and CDR2 sequences are MNHNS and SASEGT. V lost 8 bases, J lost 4 bases, and 8 bases lay in between. The CDR3 sequence is CASALRTGELFF. In DNA form, the CDR3 reads TGTGCCAGCGCACTACGCACCGGGGAGCTGTTTTTT.